These 27 T cell receptor beta chains share one sample of origin, sequenced in a study of OX40 agonist ivuxolimab in advanced cancers. TCRdb's table, derived via immunoSEQ multiplex PCR, lists solely in-frame clones and lacks some. The sample yields 65,000 to 95,000 clones, about 91% seen once. The sample was CD4+ or CD8+ T cells sorted from blood, taken in a trial of the OX40 agonist ivuxolimab. The receptors derive from an adult with an advanced solid tumor such as melanoma, head and neck, liver or kidney cancer.

This clone was counted a few times. This chain connects TRBV4-1 to TRBJ2-7; 10 nucleotides match TRBD2. This CDR3 region has 15 residues. The V and J ends lost 5 bases and 1 base, in that order; junction bases with no gene match: 5. Per the germline V gene, CDR1 is MGHRA and CDR2 is YSYEKL. CDR3 sequence: CASSSGLAKSYEQYF. CDR3 in DNA: TGCGCCAGCAGCTCGGGACTAGCGAAATCCTACGAGCAGTACTTC.

The chain joins TRBV6-1 to TRBJ2-7; the D gene is possibly TRBD2 (6 bases). The germline CDR1 and CDR2 sequences are MNHNS and SASEGT. The ends were cut back, 2 bases at V and 7 bases at J, with 18 bases in the middle. CDR3 length equals 15 residues. The CDR3 loop reads CASSEMAGRSGEQYF. The CDR3 DNA sequence: TGTGCCAGCAGTGAAATGGCAGGCCGGAGCGGGGAGCAGTACTTC.

The chain links TRBV27 to TRBJ2-5, with D possibly matching TRBD2 (6 bases). The better agreement between TRBJ2-7 and the DNA end casts doubt on the J call. CDR3 length: 14 residues. The germline CDR1 and CDR2 sequences are MNHEY and SMNVEV (reference sequence). The DNA for the CDR3 is TGTGCCAGCAGTTTAGCGGGAAGGACCTACGAGCAGTACTTC. This gives the protein CASSLAGRTYEQYF.

The chain uses TRBV15 and TRBJ2-1; tentative D call: TRBD1 (5 bases). This CDR3 has 14 residues. V was cut by 0 bases and J by 9 bases, with 12 bases left in between. Germline CDR1 reads LNHNV; CDR2 reads YYDKDF (reference sequence). DNA of the CDR3: TGTGCCACCAGCAGAGATCTTGGGGCTGGTGAGCAGTTCTTC. The encoded protein is CATSRDLGAGEQFF.

The chain recombines TRBV5-6 with TRBJ1-2, with a possible D match to TRBD1 (6 bases). The CDR3 loop spans 12 amino acids. The V and J ends lost 9 bases and 8 bases respectively, with 17 bases between them. The germline CDR1 and CDR2 sequences are SGHDT and YYEEEE. The CDR3: CATQWGARGYTF. The CDR3 nucleotides are TGTGCCACCCAATGGGGGGCCCGGGGCTACACCTTC.

This clone was seen just once. This rearrangement joins TRBV19 to TRBJ2-4; TRBD2 might be the D (5 bases). V was shortened by 3 bases and J by 0 bases, with 12 bases between the two germline ends. Germline assignment: CDR1 LNHDA and CDR2 SQIVND (reference sequence). This CDR3 spans 16 amino acids. CDR3 region: CASSIRFGVAKNIQYF. In DNA, the CDR3 is TGTGCCAGTAGTATTCGTTTCGGGGTAGCCAAAAACATTCAGTACTTC.

A single count supports this clone. The rearrangement uses TRBV27 and TRBJ1-6; D is possibly TRBD1 (5 bases). The germline V and J ends were trimmed by 2 bases and 12 bases, with 8 bases remaining between them. The CDR3 spans 12 residues. CDR1 and CDR2 (germline): MNHEY, SMNVEV (reference sequence). The CDR3 DNA is TGTGCCAGCAGTTTACGGGGCCGACCCCTCCACTTT. Protein: CASSLRGRPLHF.

This clone has more than one count but fewer than ten. The chain recombines TRBV6-4 with TRBJ1-1; D remains unclear. Germline CDR1 is MRHNA and CDR2 is SNTAGT. Trimming took 8 bases from V and 1 from J, leaving 11 bases between them. CDR3 size: 13 residues. The CDR3 bases are TGTGCCAGCTCCTCTTCTGGGAACACTGAAGCTTTCTTT. Protein: CASSSSGNTEAFF.

The rearrangement links TRBV20-1 to TRBJ2-5; possibly TRBD1 for D (6 bases). The CDR3 totals 11 residues. Trimming pared 8 bases from V and 3 bases from J, leaving 10 bases between. CDR1 is DFQATT, CDR2 SNEGSKA, per germline (reference sequence). In DNA form, the CDR3 reads TGCAGTCCGGGACACGAAGAGACCCAGTACTTC. It is translated as CSPGHEETQYF.

J is TRBJ2-2 and V is TRBV19; no definite D call. The germline V gene encodes CDR1 LNHDA and CDR2 SQIVND (reference sequence). The CDR3 is 15 amino acids. V lost 5 bases, J lost 2 bases, and 12 bases lay in between. The CDR3: CASSVPRINTGELFF. DNA for the CDR3: TGTGCCAGTAGTGTCCCGCGGATCAACACCGGGGAGCTGTTTTTT.

The chain employs TRBV28 and TRBJ2-3; 8 positions match TRBD1. Trimming at V came to 6 bases and at J to 0 bases, leaving 8 bases not matched to a gene. CDR3 size: 16 residues. The germline CDR1 and CDR2 sequences are MDHEN and SYDVKM. The CDR3 DNA is TGTGCCAGCAGCGGACAGGGCCCACCTAGCACAGATACGCAGTATTTT. It specifies CASSGQGPPSTDTQYF.

The V and J genes are TRBV9 and TRBJ2-5, with D perhaps TRBD2 (5 bases). Germline CDR1 reads SGDLS; CDR2 reads YYNGEE. V was cut by 0 bases and J by 7 bases, with 13 bases left in between. The CDR3 has 14 residues. The CDR3 sequence: CASSVGAEGRTQYF. The CDR3 DNA is TGTGCCAGCAGCGTAGGGGCAGAGGGTAGGACCCAGTACTTC.

The rearrangement joins TRBV7-6 to TRBJ2-1; 8 bases fit TRBD1. The CDR3 spans 16 residues. The V gene end was trimmed by 5 bases and the J gene end by 6 bases; junction bases not matched to a gene: 12. Germline V CDR1 and CDR2: SGHVS, FNYEAQ. CDR3 residues: CASSLNPRGLFNEQFF. CDR3 bases: TGTGCCAGCAGCCTTAACCCCAGGGGGCTTTTCAATGAGCAGTTCTTC.

The chain joins TRBV30 to TRBJ2-7, with D possibly TRBD1 on 5 matching bases. The length of the CDR3 is 15 residues. Trimming took 0 bases from V and 5 from J, leaving 17 bases between them. Germline V gene data show CDR1 as GTSNPN and CDR2 as SVGIG (reference sequence). In nucleotides, the CDR3 is TGTGCCTGGAGTGTAGGGGCAGGCTCGGTAGACGAGCAGTACTTC. It translates to CAWSVGAGSVDEQYF.

The rearrangement uses TRBV7-9 and TRBJ1-2; no clear D gene. Trimming stripped 2 bases from V and 8 bases from J, with 12 bases between. Germline V gene lookup returns CDR1 SEHNR and CDR2 FQNEAQ (reference sequence). This CDR3 comprises 13 residues. In DNA, the CDR3 is TGTGCCAGCAGCTTAAGCACCGAATTCGGCTACACCTTC. It encodes CASSLSTEFGYTF.

This sequence joins TRBV27 and TRBJ2-2; no clear D gene. Germline V CDR1 and CDR2: MNHEY, SMNVEV (reference sequence). The CDR3 runs 16 residues. V was shortened by 9 bases and J by 2 bases, with 19 bases between the two germline ends. CDR3 DNA sequence: TGTGCCAGTAGCAGTTTCATCAGAAGAAACACCGGGGAGCTGTTTTTT. This codes for CASSSFIRRNTGELFF.

The chain is built from TRBV19 and TRBJ1-1; D unresolved. The CDR3 has 12 residues. Germline lookup yields CDR1 LNHDA and CDR2 SQIVND (reference sequence). V lost 4 bases to trimming and J lost 4 bases, with 7 bases between them. The CDR3 spells CASSNPSTEAFF. DNA of the CDR3: TGTGCCAGTAGTAACCCGAGCACTGAAGCTTTCTTT.

J is TRBJ1-2 and V is TRBV14; D perhaps matches TRBD1 (5 bases). Germline assignment: CDR1 SGHDN and CDR2 FVKESK. Trimming removed 2 bases at V and 4 bases at J, with 11 bases between. The CDR3 consists of 14 residues. CDR3: CASSQRDGFYGYTF. CDR3 DNA sequence: TGTGCCAGCAGCCAAAGGGACGGCTTCTATGGCTACACCTTC.

The genes are TRBV30 and TRBJ2-5, with D tentatively TRBD1 (6 bases). The CDR3 is made up of 11 amino acids. Germline lookup yields CDR1 GTSNPN and CDR2 SVGIG (reference sequence). V dropped 3 bases and J dropped 5 bases, with 7 bases sitting between them. CDR3 residues: CAWSTGETQYF. The CDR3 DNA sequence: TGTGCCTGGAGCACAGGGGAGACCCAGTACTTC.

This chain connects TRBV11-2 to TRBJ2-3; 10 bases agree with TRBD2. V shed 5 bases and J 5 bases; nucleotides not matched to a gene: 7. Germline values: CDR1 SGHAT, CDR2 FQNNGV. The CDR3 consists of 15 residues. The CDR3 nucleotides are TGTGCCAGCAGCACCCTAGCGGGAGCGGGAGATACGCAGTATTTT. Protein: CASSTLAGAGDTQYF.

The rearrangement uses TRBV19 and TRBJ1-1; no definite D call. This CDR3 is built from 14 residues. Germline CDR1 and CDR2: LNHDA and SQIVND (reference sequence). V gave up 4 bases and J gave up 6 bases, with 15 bases separating them. The CDR3 nucleotides are TGTGCCAGTAGTAGCCGTGCCCCTCAGGCTGAAGCTTTCTTT. Translation gives CASSSRAPQAEAFF.

V and J are TRBV5-1 and TRBJ2-2; 9 nucleotides align to TRBD1. With V trimmed by 8 bases and J by 3 bases, 5 bases remained unmatched. Germline-derived CDR1 and CDR2 are SGHRS and YFSETQ. This CDR3 region has 14 residues. The CDR3 sequence is CASRQGGDTGELFF. CDR3 nucleotide sequence: TGCGCCAGTCGACAGGGGGGAGACACCGGGGAGCTGTTTTTT.

The rearrangement uses TRBV28 and TRBJ1-4; D unclear. CDR3 length: 12 amino acids. Germline V gives CDR1 MDHEN, CDR2 SYDVKM. V dropped 4 bases and J dropped 5 bases, with 5 bases sitting between them. The CDR3 reads CASSSRNEKLFF. CDR3 coding DNA: TGTGCCAGCAGTTCCCGGAATGAAAAACTGTTTTTT.

The gene calls are TRBV6-5 and TRBJ1-1; 7 nucleotides align to TRBD1. The V gene's germline CDR1 is MNHEY and CDR2 SVGAGI. The CDR3 loop spans 16 amino acids. V shed 0 bases and J 2 bases; nucleotides not matched to a gene: 6. The CDR3 DNA is TGTGCCAGCAGTTACTCGAAGGGGGCGCGAAACACTGAAGCTTTCTTT. Translation: CASSYSKGARNTEAFF.

The chain uses TRBV7-9 and TRBJ2-7; D call uncertain. V lost 5 bases and J 12 bases, leaving 14 bases between the germline ends. In germline, CDR1 is SEHNR, CDR2 FQNEAQ (reference sequence). This CDR3 contains 11 residues. CDR3 residues: CASSVKAKSYF. CDR3 DNA sequence: TGTGCCAGCAGCGTTAAGGCTAAATCGTACTTC.

This chain links TRBV9 with TRBJ2-5, with 8 bases aligning to TRBD1. The germline V gene encodes CDR1 SGDLS and CDR2 YYNGEE. The CDR3 extends over 14 amino acids. The ends lost 3 bases at V and 5 bases at J; junction bases unmatched: 6. CDR3 in amino acids: CASSAQGAGETQYF. CDR3 DNA: TGTGCCAGCAGCGCCCAGGGGGCAGGGGAGACCCAGTACTTC. Looking up the rest from reference TRBV9 and TRBJ2-5 gives the full variable domain: DSGVTQTPKHLITATGQRVTLRCSPRSGDLSVYWYQQSLDQGLQFLIQYYNGEERAKGNILERFSAQQFPDLHSELNLSSLELGDSALYFCASSAQGAGETQYFGPGTRLLVL.

This chain joins TRBV28 and TRBJ2-1; weak D call: TRBD2 (6 bases). There are 16 residues in the CDR3. CDR1 and CDR2 (germline): MDHEN, SYDVKM. Trimming took off 7 bases at V and 4 bases at J, with 20 bases between the two ends. The CDR3 region has the DNA TGTGCCAGCACTCCTGTAGGGGAGGCGGGGTACAATGAGCAGTTCTTC. Its translation: CASTPVGEAGYNEQFF.